These T cell receptor beta chains were read from a single sample in a study of spatial heterogeneity in lung cancer. In TCRdb, the 5' RACE reads were re-called with MiXCR into one record per CDR3 protein. The repertoire has roughly 9,300 distinct CDR3 sequences, 6.1% of them found once; the top ten carry about 28%. Sequenced material: normal lung tissue next to the tumor, taken at surgery. The receptors come from a male donor with early-stage non-small cell lung cancer. Each CDR3 is given with its conserved first and last residue. A D gene is named only where the DNA matches it firmly. Size is omitted from some rows. Given values are once, few, many or a class for expanded clones.

>-|TRBV15|15|many|TRBJ2-1
CATSSVRGGFNEQFF
TGTGCCACCAGCAGTGTAAGGGGTGGTTTTAATGAGCAGTTCTTC
>TRBD1|TRBV18|16|-|TRBJ1-5
CASSPRGTGENQPQHF
TGTGCCAGCTCACCCAGAGGGACAGGGGAAAATCAGCCCCAGCATTTT
>TRBD2|TRBV28|13|few|TRBJ2-5
CASSFRGVETQYF
TGTGCCAGCAGTTTTCGGGGGGTAGAGACCCAGTACTTC
>-|TRBV27|15|many|TRBJ2-7
CASSFIGGASYEQYF
TGTGCCAGCAGTTTCATTGGGGGGGCCTCCTACGAGCAGTACTTC
>-|TRBV30|15|few|TRBJ2-5
CAWSVPPLWTETQYF
TGTGCCTGGAGTGTACCTCCCCTTTGGACGGAGACCCAGTACTTC
>TRBD1|TRBV18|15|many|TRBJ1-1
CASSQGAAMNTEAFF
TGTGCCAGCTCACAGGGGGCCGCTATGAACACTGAAGCTTTCTTT
>-|TRBV20-1|14|medium-sized|TRBJ2-3
CSAREAGRSDTQYF
TGCAGTGCTAGAGAGGCGGGGAGATCAGATACGCAGTATTTT
>TRBD1|TRBV5-1|15|many|TRBJ2-5
CASSSTGDVQETQYF
TGCGCCAGCAGCTCGACAGGGGACGTTCAAGAGACCCAGTACTTC
>-|TRBV5-5|13|many|TRBJ1-1
CASSLPGATEAFF
TGTGCCAGCAGCTTGCCGGGGGCTACTGAAGCTTTCTTT
>-|TRBV5-1|14|many|TRBJ1-4
CASSNDPRAEKLFF
TGCGCCAGCAGCAATGATCCTCGGGCTGAAAAACTGTTTTTT
>TRBD1|TRBV11-1|14|many|TRBJ2-3
CASSRDRVSDTQYF
TGTGCCAGCAGCCGGGACAGGGTCTCAGATACGCAGTATTTT
>TRBD1|TRBV30|14|medium-sized|TRBJ2-5
CAWSFGTGTETQYF
TGTGCCTGGAGTTTCGGGACAGGGACGGAGACCCAGTACTTC
>-|TRBV5-5|13|-|TRBJ2-7
CASSLRSSYEQYF
TGTGCCAGCAGCTTGAGGAGCTCCTACGAGCAGTACTTC
>TRBD2|TRBV2|14|-|TRBJ2-5
CASSETAGAETQYF
TGTGCCAGCAGTGAAACAGCGGGGGCCGAGACCCAGTACTTC
>-|TRBV6-6|13|many|TRBJ2-7
CASSPGAEYEQYF
TGTGCCAGCAGTCCTGGAGCCGAGTACGAGCAGTACTTC